This T cell receptor beta chain was captured in a study of T cells in Graves' hyperthyroidism and ophthalmopathy. Per the germline V gene, CDR1 is SGHRS and CDR2 is YFSETQ. This CDR3 is built from 16 residues. V lost 0 bases and J lost 1, with 10 bases in between. The investigators amplified TCR beta CDR3 regions from RNA transcripts. TCR CDR3 underwent first-round RT-PCR with the HTBI primer set. TCRdb re-derived calls from the multiplex PCR reads in MiXCR, one entry per CDR3 protein. In the table there are 640,000 or so distinct CDR3 sequences, approximately 15% of which are singletons. Whole-study findings and limits: Before onset, by a median of around 6.4 months, the model predicted ophthalmopathy.

This clonotype was observed at least ten times. Its antigen remains unidentified. The V and J genes are TRBV5-1 and TRBJ2-2; D call uncertain. Sequencing input: blood. This TCR was recovered from a woman in her late teens or twenties with Graves' ophthalmopathy. CDR3 sequence reads: CASSLGGFLNTGELFF. The CDR3 bases are TGCGCCAGCAGCTTGGGGGGTTTTTTGAACACCGGGGAGCTGTTTTTT.